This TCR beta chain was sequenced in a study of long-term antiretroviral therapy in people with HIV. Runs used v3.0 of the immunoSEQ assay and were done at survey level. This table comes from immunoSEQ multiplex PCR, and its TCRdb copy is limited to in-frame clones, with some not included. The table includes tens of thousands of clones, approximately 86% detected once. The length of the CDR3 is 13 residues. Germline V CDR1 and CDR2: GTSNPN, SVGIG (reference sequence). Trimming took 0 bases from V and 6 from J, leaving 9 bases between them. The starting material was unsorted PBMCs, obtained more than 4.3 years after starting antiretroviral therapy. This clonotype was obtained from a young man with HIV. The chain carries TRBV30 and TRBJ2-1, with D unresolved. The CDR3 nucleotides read TGTGCCTGGAGTGTGGTGGCTCCCAATGAGCAGTTCTTC. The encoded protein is CAWSVVAPNEQFF.